A single sample gave rise to the 14 T cell receptor beta chains below, sequenced in a study of CD8+ T cells in alopecia areata. Following extraction, RNA underwent reverse transcription to cDNA, which served as the sequencing template. The assay was immunoSEQ multiplex PCR, and TCRdb's table has in-frame clones only and misses some. The sample is made up of around 290,000 clones, none counted only once. CD4, CD8alpha, NKG2D, NKG2ACE and other markers were used to sort pooled cutaneous lymph node cells. Sequences were obtained from CD4+ T cells sorted from a lymph node. The receptor source for this set is a C3H/HeJ mouse with alopecia areata. The strain's MHC type: H2-k.

This clone came up a few times. Gene names and germline refer to mouse. From the germline J gene comes the end of the CDR3, since the read stops 4 residues before it. The rearrangement joins TRBV13-1 to TRBJ1-1; D perhaps matches TRBD1 (6 bases). Trimming pared 1 base from V and 4 bases from J, leaving 11 bases between. CDR1 and CDR2 (germline): NSHNY, SYGAGN. This CDR3 contains 14 residues. The sequenced CDR3 bases are TGTGCCAGCAGTGATCGAACAGGGACCACA. Translated: CASSDRTGTT. In full, the CDR3 is CASSDRTGTTEVFF.

This clone has only a few counts. The gene names given are mouse names. The read terminates 4 residues ahead of where the CDR3 ends, so the germline J gene completes it. This chain joins TRBV31 and TRBJ2-2; 10 bases are shared with TRBD2. J lost 0 bases, V lost 1 base, and 2 bases had no gene match. Germline V gene data show CDR1 as GKSSPN and CDR2 as SITVG. This CDR3 is 16 amino acids long. The CDR3 DNA, read in part, is TGTGCCTGGAGTCCGGGACTGGGGTCAAACACCGGG. It is translated as CAWSPGLGSNTG. From start to end, the CDR3 is CAWSPGLGSNTGQLYF.

On this clone: The gene names given are mouse names. The sequence runs out 4 residues before the end of the CDR3; the remainder is reconstructed from the germline J gene. V is TRBV31 and J is TRBJ2-1; TRBD2 matches 10 bases. This CDR3 has 15 amino acids. The V and J ends lost 0 bases and 2 bases, in that order; junction bases with no gene match: 1. Looked up from germline, CDR1 is GKSSPN and CDR2 is SITVG. The CDR3 spells CAWSLGTGDYAEQFF. The CDR3 DNA, read in part, is TGTGCCTGGAGTCTTGGGACTGGGGACTATGCT.

This clone has only a few counts. Gene names follow the mouse nomenclature. Coverage ceases 4 residues before the CDR3 finishes, and the germline J gene fills in the end. The sample holds other DNA sequences that translate to the same CDR3. This chain links TRBV31 with TRBJ2-5, with D possibly TRBD1 on 6 matching bases. The CDR3 contains 13 residues. Germline V gene data show CDR1 as GKSSPN and CDR2 as SITVG. The CDR3 sequence is CAWSLQGRDTQYF. The CDR3 DNA, read in part, is TGTGCCTGGAGTCTGCAGGGGAGGGAC.

To note about this clone: All gene names here are mouse names. The sequenced fragment ends 4 residues before the CDR3 boundary, so the rest is inferred from the germline J gene. The same CDR3 also results from other DNA sequences found in this sample. This chain uses TRBV5 with TRBJ2-7, with TRBD1 as a possible D gene (5 bases). This CDR3 contains 15 residues. CDR1 and CDR2 (germline): LGHNA, YNLKQL (reference sequence). V lost 0 bases and J lost 0, with 9 bases in between. CDR3 DNA, as far as it was read: TGTGCCAGCAGCCAAGAAGGGGTGAGCTCCTAT. Amino acids: CASSQEGVSSY. The entire CDR3 protein is CASSQEGVSSYEQYF.

A few counts support this clone. The listed genes are named as in mouse. The sequence runs out 4 residues before the end of the CDR3; the remainder is reconstructed from the germline J gene. This CDR3 is also generated by other DNA sequences in the sample. The chain couples TRBV13-2 to TRBJ2-7; D gene unclear. Between the trimmed V and J ends, which lost 0 bases and 2 bases, there was a span of 6 bases. The germline V gene has CDR1 NNHNN and CDR2 SYGAGS (reference sequence). This CDR3 has 13 residues. The CDR3 DNA, read in part, is TGTGCCAGCGGTGATGCTACAGCCTAT. Protein product: CASGDATAY. The CDR3 in full is CASGDATAYEQYF.

This clone was seen only a few times. Gene and germline names: mouse. The same CDR3 arises from other DNA sequences in this sample as well. Partial CDR3 DNA: TGCACCTGCAGTGCAGCCACAGACTAT. This codes for CTCSAATDY. The whole CDR3 sequence reads CTCSAATDYEQYF. The rearrangement uses TRBV1 and TRBJ2-7; D is uncertain. The DNA ends 4 residues before the CDR3 does, and the rest of the CDR3 is filled in from the germline J gene. Germline values: CDR1 NSQYPW, CDR2 LRSPGD (reference sequence). V was cut by 1 base and J by 3 bases, with 7 bases left in between. The CDR3 covers 13 residues.

As to this clone: The genes and germline here are from mouse. The CDR3 end falls 4 residues outside the read, so it is completed with the germline J gene. Other DNA sequences in this sample translate to the same CDR3. The chain combines TRBV19 with TRBJ2-5; TRBD1 aligns across 8 bases. This CDR3 spans 14 amino acids. From germline, CDR1 is FNHDT and CDR2 SITEND (reference sequence). V dropped 4 bases and J dropped 0; count of bases not matched to a gene: 1. The sequenced part of the CDR3 DNA is TGTGCCAGCAGTCGACAGGGGAACCAAGAC. Its protein product is CASSRQGNQD. The full CDR3 protein reads CASSRQGNQDTQYF.

Of note for this clone: Genes and germline are mouse. The missing CDR3 end, 4 residues past where the read stops, is filled in from the germline J gene. V and J are TRBV31 and TRBJ1-2; 8 nucleotides agree with TRBD1. There are 13 residues in the CDR3. CDR1 GKSSPN and CDR2 SITVG come from the germline V gene. The V and J ends lost 5 bases and 1 base, in that order; junction bases with no gene match: 3. The CDR3 is CAWVDRGNSDYTF. The sequenced CDR3 bases are TGTGCCTGGGTCGACAGGGGAAACTCC.

This clone has more than one count but fewer than ten. Gene names refer to mouse genes. The read gets to within 4 residues of the CDR3 end, and the germline J gene fills in the rest. The chain couples TRBV31 to TRBJ2-2, with TRBD2 matching 10 bases. From germline, CDR1 is GKSSPN and CDR2 SITVG. J lost 3 bases, V lost 3 bases, and 4 bases had no gene match. CDR3 length equals 15 residues. CDR3: CAWRGTGVDTGQLYF. The CDR3 DNA, read in part, is TGTGCCTGGAGGGGGACTGGGGTAGACACCGGG.

Comments on this clone: Mouse germline and gene names are used. From the germline J gene comes the end of the CDR3, since the read stops 4 residues before it. The chain carries TRBV19 and TRBJ1-1; a possible D gene is TRBD1 (6 bases). Germline assignment: CDR1 FNHDT and CDR2 SITEND (reference sequence). The CDR3 length is 13 residues. CDR3 bases read: TGTGCCAGCAGTATTCCTGGGGGCGCA. The encoded protein is CASSIPGGA. The CDR3, in full, reads CASSIPGGAEVFF.

There are a few counts of this clone. A much larger clone differs from this one at a single base, so this may be a read error. All gene names here are mouse names. The sequence runs out 4 residues before the end of the CDR3; the remainder is reconstructed from the germline J gene. The sample holds other DNA sequences that translate to the same CDR3. The chain joins TRBV1 to TRBJ1-1; tentatively, D is TRBD1 (5 bases). Trimming cost V 2 bases and J 4 bases, with 5 bases left between them. Germline V gene sequence: CDR1 NSQYPW, CDR2 LRSPGD (reference sequence). There are 12 residues in the CDR3. The covered CDR3 bases are TGCACCTGCAGTGCAAGGGGCACA. Translating it yields CTCSARGT. The whole CDR3 region reads CTCSARGTEVFF.

This clone has only a few counts. The gene names given are mouse names. The missing CDR3 end, 4 residues past where the read stops, is filled in from the germline J gene. The V and J genes are TRBV5 and TRBJ2-2, with D perhaps TRBD1 (5 bases). The CDR3 runs to 15 residues. V was cut by 2 bases and J by 4 bases, with 11 bases left in between. The germline gives CDR1 LGHNA, CDR2 YNLKQL (reference sequence). The CDR3 bases that were read are TGTGCCAGCAGCCAACTCCCAGGGCGCACCGGG. Translated: CASSQLPGRTG. The CDR3 reads in full as CASSQLPGRTGQLYF.

As for this clone: The genes and germline here are from mouse. The DNA ends 4 residues before the CDR3 does, and the rest of the CDR3 is filled in from the germline J gene. V usage is TRBV5 and J usage is TRBJ2-2; D gene ambiguous. Trimming removed 0 bases at V and 0 bases at J, with 5 bases between. The CDR3 totals 15 residues. Germline V lookup: CDR1 LGHNA, CDR2 YNLKQL (reference sequence). The CDR3 reads CASSQDRTNTGQLYF. The CDR3 DNA, read in part, is TGTGCCAGCAGCCAAGACAGGACAAACACCGGG.